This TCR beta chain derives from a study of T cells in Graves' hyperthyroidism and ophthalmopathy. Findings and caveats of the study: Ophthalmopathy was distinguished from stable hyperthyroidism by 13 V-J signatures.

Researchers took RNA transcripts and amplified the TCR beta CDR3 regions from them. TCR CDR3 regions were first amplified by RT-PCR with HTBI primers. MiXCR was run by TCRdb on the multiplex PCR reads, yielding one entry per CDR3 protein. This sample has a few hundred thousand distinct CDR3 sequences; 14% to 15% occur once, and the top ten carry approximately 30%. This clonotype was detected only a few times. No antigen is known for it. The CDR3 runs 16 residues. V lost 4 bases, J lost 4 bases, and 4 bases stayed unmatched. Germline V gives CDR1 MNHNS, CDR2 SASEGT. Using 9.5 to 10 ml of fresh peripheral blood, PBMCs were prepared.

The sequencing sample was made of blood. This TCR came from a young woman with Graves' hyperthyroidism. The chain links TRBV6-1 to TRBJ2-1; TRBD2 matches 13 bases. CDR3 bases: TGTGCCAGCAGTGGATTACTAGCGGGAGGGTACAATGAGCAGTTCTTC. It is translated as CASSGLLAGGYNEQFF.